This TCR beta chain is drawn from a study of CD8 T cells in ankylosing spondylitis (dated by TCRdb to about 2017). Study-wide context: To find TCR variants linked to disease, the study profiled T cell receptor beta repertoires in ankylosing spondylitis patients and healthy donors. The full study cohort comprised around 23 ankylosing spondylitis patients and approximately 100 healthy donors. Peripheral blood was sampled, and synovial fluid was additionally collected from ankylosing spondylitis patients.

The sequencing machine was an Illumina HiSeq 2500. Quantitative 5'-RACE with molecular barcodes was the method used to prepare the TCR beta libraries. As for the authors' bioinformatics: Disease-linked TCR variants were identified with a new computational method built on a probabilistic model of VDJ rearrangement. TCRdb reworked the public reads: Q25 trimming with fastp, MiXCR clone assembly, productive beta chains retained. A single entry per CDR3 protein holds the most common genes and DNA from its merged rows. The V and J calls were not made by the authors but by TCRdb's processing. The sample includes fewer than 350,000 distinct CDR3 sequences, with approximately 10% observed a single time. Around 10% of the sample is held by the ten biggest clonotypes. This clonotype occurred many times. Its antigen is unknown. Within one base of it there is no much larger clone, and no base qualities were kept.

Counted from cysteine to phenylalanine, this CDR3 has 15 amino acids. Solely the CDR3 DNA is kept, with 45 bases framed from the first base. The V end gives up 5 bases and the J end 6 bases, leaving 6 bases in the junction not matched to a gene. Via the germline V gene, CDR1 is SGHTA and CDR2 FQGTGA. The full study reports these points: A TCR beta motif of eight highly homologous amino acid variants appeared characteristic of blood from ankylosing spondylitis patients. According to the report, matched synovial fluid samples from ankylosing spondylitis patients were significantly enriched for the disease-linked clones. The disease-linked clones had a CD8+ phenotype and were found at relatively low frequencies in peripheral blood. Some motif variants had previously been reported in the synovial fluid and blood of reactive arthritis patients, which suggests shared mechanisms of disease initiation.

Sequencing was done on a sample of blood, either unsorted or a sorted T cell fraction (not recorded which). The chain is made from TRBV7-3 and TRBJ2-3; TRBD2 fits 12 bases in the junction. The TCR comes from a female donor with ankylosing spondylitis or in good health (not recorded which). The CDR3 region has the sequence CASSGLAGSADTQYF. The nucleotide sequence is TGTGCCAGCAGCGGACTAGCGGGGTCTGCCGATACGCAGTATTTT.